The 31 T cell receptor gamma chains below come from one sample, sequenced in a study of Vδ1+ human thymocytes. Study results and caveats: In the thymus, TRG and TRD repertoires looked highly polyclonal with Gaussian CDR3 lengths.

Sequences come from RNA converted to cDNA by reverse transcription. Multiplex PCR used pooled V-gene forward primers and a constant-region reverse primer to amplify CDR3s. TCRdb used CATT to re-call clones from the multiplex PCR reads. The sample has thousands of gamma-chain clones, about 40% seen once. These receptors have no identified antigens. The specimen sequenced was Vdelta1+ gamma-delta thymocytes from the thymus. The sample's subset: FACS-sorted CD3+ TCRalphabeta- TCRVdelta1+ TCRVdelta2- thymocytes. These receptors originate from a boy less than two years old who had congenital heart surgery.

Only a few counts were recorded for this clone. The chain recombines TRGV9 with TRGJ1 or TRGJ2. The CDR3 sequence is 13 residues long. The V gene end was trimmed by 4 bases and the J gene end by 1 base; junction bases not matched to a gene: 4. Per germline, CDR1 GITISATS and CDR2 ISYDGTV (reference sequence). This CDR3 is CALWDSNYYKKLF. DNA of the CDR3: TGTGCCTTGTGGGACTCTAATTATTATAAGAAACTCTTT.

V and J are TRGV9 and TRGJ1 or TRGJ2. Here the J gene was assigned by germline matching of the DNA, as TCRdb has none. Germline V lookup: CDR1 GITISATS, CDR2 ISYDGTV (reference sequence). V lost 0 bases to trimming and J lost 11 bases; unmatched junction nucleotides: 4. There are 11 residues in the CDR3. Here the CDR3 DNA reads TGTGCCTTGTGGGAGGTGTGCGAGAAACTCTTT. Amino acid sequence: CALWEVCEKLF.

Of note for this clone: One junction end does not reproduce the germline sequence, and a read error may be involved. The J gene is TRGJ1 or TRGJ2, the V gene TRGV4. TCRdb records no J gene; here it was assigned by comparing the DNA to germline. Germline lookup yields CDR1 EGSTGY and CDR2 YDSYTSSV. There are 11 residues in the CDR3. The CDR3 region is CTTWDGREKLF. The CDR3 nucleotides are TGTACCACCTGGGATGGTCGCGAGAAACTCTTT.

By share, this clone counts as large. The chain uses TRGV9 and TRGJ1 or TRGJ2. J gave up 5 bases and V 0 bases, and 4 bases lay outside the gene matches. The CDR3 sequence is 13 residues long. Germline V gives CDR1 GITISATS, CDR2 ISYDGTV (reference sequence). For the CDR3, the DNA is TGTGCCTTGTGGGAGGTGCAGGATTATAAGAAACTCTTT. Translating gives CALWEVQDYKKLF.

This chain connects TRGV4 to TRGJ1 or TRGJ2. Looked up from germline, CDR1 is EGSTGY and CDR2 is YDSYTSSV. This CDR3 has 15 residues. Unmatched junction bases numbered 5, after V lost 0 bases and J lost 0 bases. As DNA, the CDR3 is TGTGCCACCTGGGATGGGCGTAAGAATTATTATAAGAAACTCTTT. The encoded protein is CATWDGRKNYYKKLF.

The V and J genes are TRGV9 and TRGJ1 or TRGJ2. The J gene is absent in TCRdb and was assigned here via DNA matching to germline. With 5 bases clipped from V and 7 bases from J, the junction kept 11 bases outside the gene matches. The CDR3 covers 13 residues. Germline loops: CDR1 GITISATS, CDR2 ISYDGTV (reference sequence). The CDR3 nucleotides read TGTGCCTTGTGGGTTAAGGATTCCTATAAGAAACTCTTT. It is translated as CALWVKDSYKKLF.

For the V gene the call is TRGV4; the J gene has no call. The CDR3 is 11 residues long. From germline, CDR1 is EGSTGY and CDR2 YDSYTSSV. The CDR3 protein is CATSVPPTGLF. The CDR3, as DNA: TGTGCCACCTCGGTCCCCCCCACGGGCCTCTTT.

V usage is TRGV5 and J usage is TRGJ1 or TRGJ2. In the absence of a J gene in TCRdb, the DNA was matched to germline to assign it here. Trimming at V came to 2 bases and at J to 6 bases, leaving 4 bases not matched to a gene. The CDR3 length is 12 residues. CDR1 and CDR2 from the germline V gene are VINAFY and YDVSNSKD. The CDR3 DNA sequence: TGTGCCACCTGGGACATATTTTATAAGAAACTCTTT. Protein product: CATWDIFYKKLF.

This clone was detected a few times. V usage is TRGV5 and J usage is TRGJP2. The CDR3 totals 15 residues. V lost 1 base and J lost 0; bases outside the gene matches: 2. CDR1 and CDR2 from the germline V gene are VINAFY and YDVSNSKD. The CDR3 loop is CATWDSYSSDWIKTF. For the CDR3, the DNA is TGTGCCACCTGGGACAGTTATAGTAGTGATTGGATCAAGACGTTT.

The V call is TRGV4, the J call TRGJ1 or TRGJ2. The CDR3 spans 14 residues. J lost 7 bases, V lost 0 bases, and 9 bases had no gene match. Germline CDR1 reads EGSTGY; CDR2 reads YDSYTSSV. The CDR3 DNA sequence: TGTGCCACCTGGGATGGGGCCGCGAGGTATAAGAAACTCTTT. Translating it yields CATWDGAARYKKLF.

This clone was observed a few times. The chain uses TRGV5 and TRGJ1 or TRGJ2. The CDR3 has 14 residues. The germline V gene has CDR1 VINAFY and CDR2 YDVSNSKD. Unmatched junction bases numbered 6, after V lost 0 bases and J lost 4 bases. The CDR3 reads CATWDRHPYYKKLF. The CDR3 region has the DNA TGTGCCACCTGGGACAGGCACCCCTATTATAAGAAACTCTTT.

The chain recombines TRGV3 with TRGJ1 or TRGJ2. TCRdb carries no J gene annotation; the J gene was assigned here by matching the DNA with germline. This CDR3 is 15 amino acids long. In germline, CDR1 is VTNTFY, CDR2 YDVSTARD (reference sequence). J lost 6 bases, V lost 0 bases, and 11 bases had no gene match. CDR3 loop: CATWDRLSRGYKKLF. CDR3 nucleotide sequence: TGTGCCACCTGGGACAGGCTCTCCCGGGGTTATAAGAAACTCTTT.

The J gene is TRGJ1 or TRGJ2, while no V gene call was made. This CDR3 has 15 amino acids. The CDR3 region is CATWDRPLNYYKKLF. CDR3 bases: TGTGCCACCTGGGACAGGCCGCTGAATTATTATAAGAAACTCTTT.

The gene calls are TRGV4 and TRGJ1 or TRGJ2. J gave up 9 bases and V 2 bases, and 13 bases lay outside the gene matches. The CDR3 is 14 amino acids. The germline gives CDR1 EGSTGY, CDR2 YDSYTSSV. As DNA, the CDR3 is TGTGCCACCTGGGATGTACGAACTTGGGGTAAGAAACTCTTT. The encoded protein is CATWDVRTWGKKLF.

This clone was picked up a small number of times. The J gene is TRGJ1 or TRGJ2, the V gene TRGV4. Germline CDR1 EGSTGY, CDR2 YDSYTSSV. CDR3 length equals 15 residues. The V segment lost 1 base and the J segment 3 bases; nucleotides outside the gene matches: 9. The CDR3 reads CATWDGYYRYYKKLF. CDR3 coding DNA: TGTGCCACCTGGGATGGATATTATCGTTATTATAAGAAACTCTTT.

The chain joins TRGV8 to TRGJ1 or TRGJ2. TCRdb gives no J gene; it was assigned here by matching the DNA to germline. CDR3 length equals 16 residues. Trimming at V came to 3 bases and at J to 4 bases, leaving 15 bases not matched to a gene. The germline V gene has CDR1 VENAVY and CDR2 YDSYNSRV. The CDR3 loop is CATWDLPNPGYYKKLF. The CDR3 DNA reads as TGTGCCACCTGGGATTTACCCAACCCAGGGTATTATAAGAAACTCTTT.

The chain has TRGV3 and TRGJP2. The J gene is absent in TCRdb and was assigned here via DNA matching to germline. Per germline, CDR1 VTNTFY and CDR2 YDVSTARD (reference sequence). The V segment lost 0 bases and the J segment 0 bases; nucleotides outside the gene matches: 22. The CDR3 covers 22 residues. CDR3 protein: CATWDRPGPFPTSNSSDWIKTF. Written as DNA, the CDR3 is TGTGCCACCTGGGACAGGCCTGGTCCGTTTCCCACCTCCAATAGTAGTGATTGGATCAAGACGTTT.

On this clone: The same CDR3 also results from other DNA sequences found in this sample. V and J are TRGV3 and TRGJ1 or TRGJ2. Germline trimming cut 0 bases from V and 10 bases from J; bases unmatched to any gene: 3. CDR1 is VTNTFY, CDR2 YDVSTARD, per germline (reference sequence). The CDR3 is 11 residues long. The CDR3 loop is CATWDRPKKLF. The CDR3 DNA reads TGTGCCACCTGGGACAGGCCCAAGAAACTCTTT.

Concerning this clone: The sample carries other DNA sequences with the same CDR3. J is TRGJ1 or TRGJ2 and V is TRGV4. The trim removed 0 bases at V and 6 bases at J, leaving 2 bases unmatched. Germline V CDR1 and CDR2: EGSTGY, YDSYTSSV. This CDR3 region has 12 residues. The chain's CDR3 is CATWDGPYKKLF. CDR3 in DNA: TGTGCCACCTGGGATGGGCCTTATAAGAAACTCTTT.

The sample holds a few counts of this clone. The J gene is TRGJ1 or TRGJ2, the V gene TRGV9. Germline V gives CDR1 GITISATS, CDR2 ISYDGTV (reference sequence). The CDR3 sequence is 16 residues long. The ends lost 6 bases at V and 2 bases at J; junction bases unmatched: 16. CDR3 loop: CALWSPSGVDYYKKLF. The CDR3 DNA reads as TGTGCCTTGTGGTCTCCTAGCGGGGTGGATTATTATAAGAAACTCTTT.

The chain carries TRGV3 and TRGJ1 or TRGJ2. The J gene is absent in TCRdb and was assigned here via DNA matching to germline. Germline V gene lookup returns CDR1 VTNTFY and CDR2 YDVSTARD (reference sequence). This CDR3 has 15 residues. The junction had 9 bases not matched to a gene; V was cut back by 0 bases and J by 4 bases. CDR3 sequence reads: CATWDRPEGYYKKLF. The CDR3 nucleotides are TGTGCCACCTGGGACAGGCCTGAGGGATATTATAAGAAACTCTTT.

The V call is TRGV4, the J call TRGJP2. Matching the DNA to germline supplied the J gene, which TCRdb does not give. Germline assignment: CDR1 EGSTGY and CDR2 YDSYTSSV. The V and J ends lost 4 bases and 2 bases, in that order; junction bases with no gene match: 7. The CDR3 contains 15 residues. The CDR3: CATWDRGSSDWIKTF. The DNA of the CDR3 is TGTGCCACCTGGGACAGGGGAAGTAGTGATTGGATCAAGACGTTT.

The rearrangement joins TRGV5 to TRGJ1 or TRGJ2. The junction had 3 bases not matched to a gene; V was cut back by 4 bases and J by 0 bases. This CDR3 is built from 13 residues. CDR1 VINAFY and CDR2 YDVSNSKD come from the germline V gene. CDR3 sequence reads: CATWDQNYYKKLF. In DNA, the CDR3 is TGTGCCACCTGGGATCAGAATTATTATAAGAAACTCTTT.

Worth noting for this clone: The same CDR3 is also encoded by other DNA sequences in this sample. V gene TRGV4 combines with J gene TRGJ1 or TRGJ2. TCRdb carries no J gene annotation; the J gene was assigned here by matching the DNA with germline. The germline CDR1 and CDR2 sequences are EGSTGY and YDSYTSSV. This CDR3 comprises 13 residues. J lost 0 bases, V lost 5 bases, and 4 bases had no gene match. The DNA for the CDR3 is TGTGCCACCTGGGTTCGGAATTATTATAAGAAACTCTTT. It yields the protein CATWVRNYYKKLF.

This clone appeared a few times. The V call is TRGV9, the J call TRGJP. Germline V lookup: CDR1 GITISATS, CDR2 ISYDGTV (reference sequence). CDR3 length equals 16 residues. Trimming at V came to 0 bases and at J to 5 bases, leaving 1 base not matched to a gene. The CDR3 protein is CALWEVKELGKKIKVF. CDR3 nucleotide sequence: TGTGCCTTGTGGGAGGTGAAAGAGTTGGGCAAAAAAATCAAGGTATTT.

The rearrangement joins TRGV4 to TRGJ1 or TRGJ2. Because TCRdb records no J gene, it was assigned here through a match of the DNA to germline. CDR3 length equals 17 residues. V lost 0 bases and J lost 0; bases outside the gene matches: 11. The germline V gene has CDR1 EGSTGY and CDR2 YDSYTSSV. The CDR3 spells CATWDGPGPPNYYKKLF. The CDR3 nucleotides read TGTGCCACCTGGGATGGGCCGGGTCCACCGAATTATTATAAGAAACTCTTT.

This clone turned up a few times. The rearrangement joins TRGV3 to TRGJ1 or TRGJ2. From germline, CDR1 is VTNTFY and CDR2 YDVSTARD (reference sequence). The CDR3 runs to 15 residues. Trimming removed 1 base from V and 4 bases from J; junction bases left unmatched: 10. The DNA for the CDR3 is TGTGCCACCTGGGACAGACCTCCGAAGTATTATAAGAAACTCTTT. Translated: CATWDRPPKYYKKLF.

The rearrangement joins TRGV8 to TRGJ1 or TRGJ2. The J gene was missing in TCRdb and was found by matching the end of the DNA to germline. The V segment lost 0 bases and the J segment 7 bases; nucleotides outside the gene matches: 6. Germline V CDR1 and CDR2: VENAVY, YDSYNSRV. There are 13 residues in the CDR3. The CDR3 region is CATWDRPAYKKLF. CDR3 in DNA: TGTGCCACCTGGGATAGGCCTGCCTATAAGAAACTCTTT.

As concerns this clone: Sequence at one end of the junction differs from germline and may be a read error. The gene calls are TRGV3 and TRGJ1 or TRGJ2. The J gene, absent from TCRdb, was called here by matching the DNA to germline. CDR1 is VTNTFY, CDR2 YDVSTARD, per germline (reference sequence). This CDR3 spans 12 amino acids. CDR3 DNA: TGTGCCGCCTGGGGTTCTTATTATAAGAAACTCTTT. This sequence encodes CAAWGSYYKKLF.

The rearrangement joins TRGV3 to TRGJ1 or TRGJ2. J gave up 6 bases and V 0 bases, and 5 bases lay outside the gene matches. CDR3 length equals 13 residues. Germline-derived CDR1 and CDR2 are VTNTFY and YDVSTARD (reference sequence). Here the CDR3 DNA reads TGTGCCACCTGGGACAGGCCTGCTTATAAGAAACTCTTT. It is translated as CATWDRPAYKKLF.

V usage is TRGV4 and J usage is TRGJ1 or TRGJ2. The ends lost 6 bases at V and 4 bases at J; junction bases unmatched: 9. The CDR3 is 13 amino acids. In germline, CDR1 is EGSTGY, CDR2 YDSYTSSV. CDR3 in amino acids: CATWCCKYYKKLF. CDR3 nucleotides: TGTGCCACCTGGTGTTGCAAGTATTATAAGAAACTCTTT.